Shown below are 18 T cell receptor beta chains from a single sample sequenced in a study of blood T cell repertoires in COVID-19 (dated by TCRdb to 2020 to 2021). To prepare the library, the immunoSEQ multiplex PCR assay was applied. TCRdb obtained this table from immuneACCESS and retained in-frame rearrangements with V and J assigned. These tables miss some clones; where compared with another copy, unresolved V genes account for less than half of the shortfall, and the remainder is unexplained. For this sample the table gives some 160,000 clones, of which more than 70% were detected only once. The top ten clones comprise about 3% of the sample. Sequences were obtained from peripheral blood. These receptors were collected from a man aged 60-69 years with acute or convalescent COVID-19.

The chain joins TRBV4-2 to TRBJ1-1; tentative D call: TRBD1 (5 bases). The V end was cut by 1 base, the J end by 2 bases, with 11 bases between. The CDR3 runs to 15 residues. Germline CDR1 reads LGHNA; CDR2 reads YNFKEQ. CDR3 sequence reads: CASSQVQGLNTEAFF. The CDR3 DNA reads as TGTGCCAGCAGCCAAGTTCAGGGACTTAACACTGAAGCTTTCTTT.

The chain combines TRBV24-1 with TRBJ2-3; a weak D match, TRBD2 (5 bases). CDR1 KGHDR and CDR2 SFDVKD come from the germline V gene. Trimming removed 4 bases from V and 0 bases from J, with 10 bases in between. The CDR3 contains 15 residues. The CDR3, as DNA: TGTGCCACCAGTGACCCGGGGATTAGCACAGATACGCAGTATTTT. Amino acid sequence: CATSDPGISTDTQYF.

V usage is TRBV12-3 or TRBV12-4 and J usage is TRBJ1-2; possibly TRBD1 for D (5 bases). The V gene lost 4 bases and the J gene lost 8 bases, with 5 bases spanning the gap. The CDR3 has 10 amino acids. The CDR3, as DNA: TGTGCCAGCAGTTACAGGGGCTACACCTTC. This sequence encodes CASSYRGYTF.

This clone was picked up one time. The chain links TRBV15 to TRBJ1-2, with TRBD1 as a possible D gene (6 bases). Germline CDR1 LNHNV, CDR2 YYDKDF (reference sequence). This CDR3 has 15 amino acids. Trimming removed 0 bases at V and 4 bases at J, with 12 bases between. CDR3 nucleotide sequence: TGTGCCACCAGCAGAGACAGGGGAAAAGGCTATGGCTACACCTTC. Its protein is CATSRDRGKGYGYTF.

The chain joins TRBV2 to TRBJ1-5, with D unresolved. This CDR3 spans 11 amino acids. Germline lookup yields CDR1 SNHLY and CDR2 FYNNEI. Trimming left V 6 bases short and J 6 bases short, with 6 bases between. CDR3 bases: TGTGCCAGCAGAGCCACTCAGCCCCAGCATTTT. Translating gives CASRATQPQHF.

The chain links TRBV6-7 to TRBJ2-2, with a weak D call TRBD2 (6 bases). TRBV6-7 has ORF status, its function being uncertain. V shed 7 bases and J shed 3 bases, with 18 bases lying between them. CDR3 length: 16 residues. The chain's CDR3 is CASTPGRTTHTGELFF. The CDR3 region has the DNA TGTGCCAGCACCCCTGGAAGGACTACTCACACCGGGGAGCTGTTTTTT.

The V call is TRBV6-6, the J call TRBJ2-7, with 9 bases lining up with TRBD1. CDR1 and CDR2 (germline): MNHNY, SVGAGI (reference sequence). Trimming at V came to 7 bases and at J to 4 bases, leaving 11 bases not matched to a gene. CDR3 length equals 15 residues. The CDR3 nucleotides are TGTGCCAGCACCGCAGCCGACAGGGGGGGATACGAGCAGTACTTC. Translated, it gives CASTAADRGGYEQYF.

Only one count was recorded for this clone. The gene calls are TRBV2 and TRBJ1-5; D gene unclear. Trimming stripped 7 bases from V and 4 bases from J, with 11 bases between. CDR1 is SNHLY and CDR2 is FYNNEI in the germline V gene. There are 13 residues in the CDR3. The DNA for the CDR3 is TGTGCCAGCAAGAGGTCAACTAATCAGCCCCAGCATTTT. As protein: CASKRSTNQPQHF.

The V gene is TRBV24-1, the J gene TRBJ1-5; the D gene is possibly TRBD1 (5 bases). The germline CDR1 and CDR2 sequences are KGHDR and SFDVKD. The V and J ends lost 2 bases and 1 base respectively, with 8 bases between them. The CDR3 runs 15 residues. CDR3 nucleotide sequence: TGTGCCACCAGTGATTCAGGGCGGAGCAATCAGCCCCAGCATTTT. It yields the protein CATSDSGRSNQPQHF.

This clone showed up just a few times. This chain connects TRBV10-1 to TRBJ2-1; D perhaps matches TRBD1 (6 bases). V lost 3 bases to trimming and J lost 7 bases, with 16 bases between them. Germline loops: CDR1 WNHNN, CDR2 SYGVQD (reference sequence). This CDR3 has 15 residues. Here the CDR3 reads CASSEGRGFRNEQFF. CDR3 coding DNA: TGCGCCAGCAGTGAAGGCAGGGGATTTAGAAATGAGCAGTTCTTC.

The CDR3 region is CASSQGYGYTF. CDR3 coding DNA: TGTGCCAGCAGTCAGGGCTATGGCTACACCTTC. The rearrangement links TRBV11-2 to TRBJ1-2; D is perhaps TRBD1 (5 bases). Trimming took off 6 bases at V and 4 bases at J, with 6 bases between the two ends. The CDR3 loop spans 11 amino acids. CDR1 and CDR2 from the germline V gene are SGHAT and FQNNGV. Together with reference TRBV11-2 and TRBJ1-2, the CDR3 gives the full variable domain: EAGVAQSPRYKIIEKRQSVAFWCNPISGHATLYWYQQILGQGPKLLIQFQNNGVVDDSQLPKDRFSAERLKGVDSTLKIQPAKLEDSAVYLCASSQGYGYTFGSGTRLTVV.

In its sample, this clone was seen once. The V call is TRBV27, the J call TRBJ1-2; 9 bases align to TRBD1. This CDR3 contains 16 residues. Germline loops: CDR1 MNHEY, CDR2 SMNVEV (reference sequence). J lost 4 bases, V lost 5 bases, and 11 bases had no gene match. CDR3 amino acids: CASSPRDRVRVYGYTF. In DNA form, the CDR3 reads TGTGCCAGCAGTCCCCGGGACAGGGTGCGGGTCTATGGCTACACCTTC.

The CDR3 protein is CASSEFSGGGTDTQYF. The CDR3 region has the DNA TGTGCCAGCAGCGAATTTAGCGGGGGTGGGACAGATACGCAGTATTTT. This chain uses TRBV9 with TRBJ2-3; 9 nucleotides align to TRBD2. Germline loops: CDR1 SGDLS, CDR2 YYNGEE. V dropped 3 bases and J dropped 3; count of bases not matched to a gene: 8. The CDR3 is 16 residues long.

Only a few counts were recorded for this clone. At the DNA level, this CDR3 is encoded by other sequences in the same sample as well. The chain carries TRBV19 and TRBJ2-1, with D tentatively TRBD2 (5 bases). CDR1 and CDR2 from the germline V gene are LNHDA and SQIVND (reference sequence). The CDR3 is 17 amino acids. V gave up 2 bases and J gave up 0 bases, with 14 bases separating them. The CDR3 DNA is TGTGCCAGTAGTATACACCGACCGGGAAGCTCCTACAATGAGCAGTTCTTC. Residues: CASSIHRPGSSYNEQFF.

The chain is built from TRBV5-1 and TRBJ2-5; tentative D call: TRBD2 (5 bases). The ends were cut back, 0 bases at V and 9 bases at J, with 6 bases in the middle. Per germline, CDR1 SGHRS and CDR2 YFSETQ. This CDR3 comprises 11 residues. CDR3: CASSLERAQYF. DNA of the CDR3: TGCGCCAGCAGCTTGGAGAGGGCCCAGTACTTC. The whole variable domain, remainder taken from reference TRBV5-1 and TRBJ2-5, is KAGVTQTPRYLIKTRGQQVTLSCSPISGHRSVSWYQQTPGQGLQFLFEYFSETQRNKGNFPGRFSGRQFSNSRSEMNVSTLELGDSALYLCASSLERAQYFGPGTRLLVL.

This chain uses TRBV7-2 with TRBJ1-2; D remains ambiguous. This CDR3 has 15 residues. Germline V CDR1 and CDR2: SGHTA, FQGNSA. The germline V and J ends were trimmed by 0 bases and 2 bases, with 10 bases remaining between them. CDR3 in DNA: TGTGCCAGCAGCTTAGCGGCAGATCAAAACTATGGCTACACCTTC. Translated, it gives CASSLAADQNYGYTF.

The V call is TRBV19, the J call TRBJ2-7; D unclear. Germline V gene lookup returns CDR1 LNHDA and CDR2 SQIVND (reference sequence). Trimming left V 5 bases short and J 4 bases short, with 12 bases between. This CDR3 is built from 13 residues. The CDR3 DNA is TGTGCCAGTAGTCCACTGGGCTCGTACGAGCAGTACTTC. It is translated as CASSPLGSYEQYF.

This chain links TRBV6-6 with TRBJ2-7; a possible D gene is TRBD1 (6 bases). Germline V gives CDR1 MNHNY, CDR2 SVGAGI (reference sequence). V was cut by 5 bases and J by 0 bases, with 20 bases left in between. The CDR3 runs to 17 residues. The CDR3, as DNA: TGTGCCAGCAGTCCCTCGGGGCAGGGGAGAAGCTCCTACGAGCAGTACTTC. Its protein is CASSPSGQGRSSYEQYF.